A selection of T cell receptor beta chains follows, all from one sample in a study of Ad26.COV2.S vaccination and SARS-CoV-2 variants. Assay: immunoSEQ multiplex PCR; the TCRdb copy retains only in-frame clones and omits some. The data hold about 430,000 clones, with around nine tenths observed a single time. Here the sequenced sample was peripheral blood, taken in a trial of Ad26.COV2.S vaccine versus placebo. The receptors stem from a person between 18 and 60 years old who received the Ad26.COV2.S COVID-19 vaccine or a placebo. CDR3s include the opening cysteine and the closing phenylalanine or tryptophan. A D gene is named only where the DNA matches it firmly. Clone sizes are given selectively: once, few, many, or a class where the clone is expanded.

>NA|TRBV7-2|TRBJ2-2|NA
CASSLSQADTGELFF
TGTGCCAGCAGCTTATCGCAGGCTGACACCGGGGAGCTGTTTTTT
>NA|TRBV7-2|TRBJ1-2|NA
CASSSLGGFYGYTF
TGTGCCAGCAGCTCGTTGGGAGGGTTCTATGGCTACACCTTC
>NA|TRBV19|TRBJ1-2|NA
CASSMREDYGYTF
TGTGCCAGTAGTATGAGGGAGGACTATGGCTACACCTTC
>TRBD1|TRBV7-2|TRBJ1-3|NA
CASRNGQGSAIYF
TGTGCCAGCAGGAACGGACAGGGGTCCGCCATATATTTT
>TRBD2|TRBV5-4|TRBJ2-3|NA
CASSIPGLAVTDTQYF
TGTGCCAGCAGCATTCCGGGACTAGCGGTCACAGATACGCAGTATTTT
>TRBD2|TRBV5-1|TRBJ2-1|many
CASSAGLAGISEQFF
TGCGCCAGCAGCGCGGGACTAGCGGGGATAAGTGAGCAGTTCTTC
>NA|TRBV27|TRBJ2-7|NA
CASSLGHEQYF
TGTGCCAGCAGTTTAGGGCACGAGCAGTACTTC
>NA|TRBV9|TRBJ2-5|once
CASSVGTAKETQYF
TGTGCCAGCAGCGTAGGGACTGCAAAAGAGACCCAGTACTTC
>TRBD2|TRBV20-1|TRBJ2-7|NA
CSASTASGSSEQYF
TGCAGTGCTAGTACGGCTAGCGGGAGCTCCGAGCAGTACTTC
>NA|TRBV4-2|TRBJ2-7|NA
CASSQGGAGFYEQYF
TGTGCCAGCAGCCAAGGGGGGGCGGGCTTCTACGAGCAGTACTTC
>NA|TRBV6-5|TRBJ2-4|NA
CATKTTLAKNIQYF
TGTGCCACTAAGACAACCCTAGCCAAAAACATTCAGTACTTC
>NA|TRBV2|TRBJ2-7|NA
CASINEDLYF
TGTGCCAGCATTAACGAGGACCTGTACTTC
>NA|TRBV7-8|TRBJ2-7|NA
CASSRGGPYEQYF
TGTGCCAGCAGCCGCGGGGGCCCCTACGAGCAGTACTTC
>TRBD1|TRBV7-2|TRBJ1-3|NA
CASSLAQGGSGNTIYF
TGTGCCAGCAGCTTAGCACAGGGGGGCTCTGGAAACACCATATATTTT